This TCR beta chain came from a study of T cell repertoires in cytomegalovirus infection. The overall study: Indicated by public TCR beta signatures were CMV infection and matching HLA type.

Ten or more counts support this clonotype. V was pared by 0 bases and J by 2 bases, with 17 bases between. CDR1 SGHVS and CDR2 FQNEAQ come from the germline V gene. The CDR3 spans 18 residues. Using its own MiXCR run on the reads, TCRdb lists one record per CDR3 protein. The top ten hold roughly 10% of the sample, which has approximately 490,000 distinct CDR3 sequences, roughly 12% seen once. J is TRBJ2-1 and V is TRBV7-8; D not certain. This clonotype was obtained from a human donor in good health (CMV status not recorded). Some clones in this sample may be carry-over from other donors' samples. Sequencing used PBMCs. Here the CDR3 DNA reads TGTGCCAGCAGCTTAGCGGTAAGGCTCAGCCTACCCTACAATGAGCAGTTCTTC. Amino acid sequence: CASSLAVRLSLPYNEQFF. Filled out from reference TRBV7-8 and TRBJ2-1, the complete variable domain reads GAGVSQSPRYKVAKRGQDVALRCDPISGHVSLFWYQQALGQGPEFLTYFQNEAQLDKSGLPSDRFFAERPEGSVSTLKIQRTQQEDSAVYLCASSLAVRLSLPYNEQFFGPGTRLTVL.